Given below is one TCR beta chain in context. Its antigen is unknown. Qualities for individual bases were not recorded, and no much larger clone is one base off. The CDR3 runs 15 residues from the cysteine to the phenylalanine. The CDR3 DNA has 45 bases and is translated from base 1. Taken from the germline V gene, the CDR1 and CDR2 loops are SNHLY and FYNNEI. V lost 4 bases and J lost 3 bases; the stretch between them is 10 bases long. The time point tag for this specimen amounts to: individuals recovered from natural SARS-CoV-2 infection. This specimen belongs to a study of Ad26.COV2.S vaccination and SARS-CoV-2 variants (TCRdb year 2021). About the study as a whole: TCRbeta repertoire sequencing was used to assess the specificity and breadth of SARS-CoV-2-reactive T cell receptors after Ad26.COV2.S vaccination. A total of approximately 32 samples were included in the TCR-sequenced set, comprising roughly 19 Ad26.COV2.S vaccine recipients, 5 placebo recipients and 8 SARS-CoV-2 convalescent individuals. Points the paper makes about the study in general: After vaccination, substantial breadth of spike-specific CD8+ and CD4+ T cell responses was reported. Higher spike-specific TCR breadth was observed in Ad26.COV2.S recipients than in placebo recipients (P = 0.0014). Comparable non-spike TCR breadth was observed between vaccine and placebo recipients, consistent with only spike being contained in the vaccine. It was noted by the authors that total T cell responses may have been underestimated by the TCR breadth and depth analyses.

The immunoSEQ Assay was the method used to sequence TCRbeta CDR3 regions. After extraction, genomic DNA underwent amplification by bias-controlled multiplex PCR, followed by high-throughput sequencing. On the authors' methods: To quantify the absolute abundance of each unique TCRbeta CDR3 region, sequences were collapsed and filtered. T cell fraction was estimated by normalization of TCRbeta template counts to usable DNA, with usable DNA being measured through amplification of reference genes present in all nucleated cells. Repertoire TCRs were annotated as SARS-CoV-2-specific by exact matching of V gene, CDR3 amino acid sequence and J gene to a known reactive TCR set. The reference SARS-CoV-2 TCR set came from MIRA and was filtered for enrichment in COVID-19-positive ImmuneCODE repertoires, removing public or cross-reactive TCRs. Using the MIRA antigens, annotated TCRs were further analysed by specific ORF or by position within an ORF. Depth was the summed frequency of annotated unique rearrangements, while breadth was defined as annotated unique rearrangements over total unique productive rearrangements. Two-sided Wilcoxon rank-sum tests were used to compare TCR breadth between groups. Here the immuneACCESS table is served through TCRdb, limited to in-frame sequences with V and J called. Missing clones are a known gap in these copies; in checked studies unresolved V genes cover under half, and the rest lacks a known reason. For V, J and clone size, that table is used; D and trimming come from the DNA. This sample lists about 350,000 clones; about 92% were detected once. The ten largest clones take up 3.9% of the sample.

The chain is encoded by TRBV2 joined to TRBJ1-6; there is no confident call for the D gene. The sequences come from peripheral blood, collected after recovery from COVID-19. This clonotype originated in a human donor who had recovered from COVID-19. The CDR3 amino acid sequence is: CASSGRRNYNSPLHF. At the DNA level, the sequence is TGTGCCAGCAGTGGCCGTAGGAACTATAATTCACCCCTCCACTTT.